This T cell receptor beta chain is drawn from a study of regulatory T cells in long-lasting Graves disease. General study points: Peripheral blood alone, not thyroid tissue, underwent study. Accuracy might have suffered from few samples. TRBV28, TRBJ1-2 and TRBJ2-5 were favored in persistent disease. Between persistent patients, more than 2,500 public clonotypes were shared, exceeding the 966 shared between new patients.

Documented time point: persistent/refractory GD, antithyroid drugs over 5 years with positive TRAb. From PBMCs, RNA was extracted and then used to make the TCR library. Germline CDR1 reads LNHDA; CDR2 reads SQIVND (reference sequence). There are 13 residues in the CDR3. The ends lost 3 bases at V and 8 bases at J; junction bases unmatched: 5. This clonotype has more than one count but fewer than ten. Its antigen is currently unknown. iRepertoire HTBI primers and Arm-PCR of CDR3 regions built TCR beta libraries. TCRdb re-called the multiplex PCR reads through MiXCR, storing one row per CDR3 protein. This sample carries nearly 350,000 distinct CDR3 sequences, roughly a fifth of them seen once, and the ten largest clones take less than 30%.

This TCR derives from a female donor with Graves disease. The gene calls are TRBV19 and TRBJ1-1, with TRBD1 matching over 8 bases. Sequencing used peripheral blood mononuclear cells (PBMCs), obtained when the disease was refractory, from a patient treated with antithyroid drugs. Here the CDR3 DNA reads TGTGCCAGTAGTATTCCGGACAGGGTCGAAGCTTTCTTT. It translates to CASSIPDRVEAFF. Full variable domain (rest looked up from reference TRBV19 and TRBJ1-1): DGGITQSPKYLFRKEGQNVTLSCEQNLNHDAMYWYRQDPGQGLRLIYYSQIVNDFQKGDIAEGYSVSREKKESFPLTVTSAQKNPTAFYLCASSIPDRVEAFFGQGTRLTVV.